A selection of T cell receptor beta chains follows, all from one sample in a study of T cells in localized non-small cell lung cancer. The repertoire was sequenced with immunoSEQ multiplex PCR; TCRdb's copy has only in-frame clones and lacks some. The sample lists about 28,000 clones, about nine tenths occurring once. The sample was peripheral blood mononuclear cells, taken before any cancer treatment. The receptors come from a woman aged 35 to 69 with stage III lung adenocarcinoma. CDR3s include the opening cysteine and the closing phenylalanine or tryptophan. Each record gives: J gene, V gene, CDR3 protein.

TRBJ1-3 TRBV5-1 CASSLFGASSGNTIYF
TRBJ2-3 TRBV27 CASSSMDHQPTDTQYF
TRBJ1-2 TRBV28 CASSSNYGYTF
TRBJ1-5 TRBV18 CASSQGMGNQPQHF
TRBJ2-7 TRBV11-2 CASSLQGRSYEQYF
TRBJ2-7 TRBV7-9 CASSLALDSYEQYF
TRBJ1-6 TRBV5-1 CASSLTADSPLHF
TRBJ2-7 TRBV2 CASSYSNEQYF
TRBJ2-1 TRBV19 CASSITGTSGNEQFF
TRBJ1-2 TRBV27 CASSFGDRTYGYTF
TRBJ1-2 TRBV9 CASSGGQSNYGYTF
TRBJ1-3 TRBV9 CASSVVKESPGNTIYF
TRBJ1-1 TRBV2 CASSRSQGVETEAFF
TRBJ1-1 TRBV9 CASSVGWDTEAFF
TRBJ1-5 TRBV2 CASSSGADQPQHF
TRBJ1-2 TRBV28 CASRETGERYGYTF
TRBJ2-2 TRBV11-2 CASSLAGNPGELFF
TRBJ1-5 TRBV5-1 CASSPGTGEQPQHF
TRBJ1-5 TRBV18 CASSPRQDQPQHF
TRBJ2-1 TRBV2 CASGRLAAGNEQFF
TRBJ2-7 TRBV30 CAWSVAGTSLSYEQYF
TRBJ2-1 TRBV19 CATTQHGGSNSNEQFF
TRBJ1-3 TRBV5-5 CASSFETGGNTIYF
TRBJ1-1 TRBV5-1 CASSLVGVVLGGNTEAFF
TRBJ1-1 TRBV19 CASTTGPTEAFF
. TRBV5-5 CASSLDGGRAHEQYF
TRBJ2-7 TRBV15 CATSRRGPGRNEQYF
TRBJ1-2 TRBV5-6 CASSRATVRYGYTF
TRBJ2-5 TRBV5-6 CASSLGGGGETQYF
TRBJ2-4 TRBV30 CAWSVHGGGNFQYF
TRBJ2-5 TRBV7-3 CASSLTSQKETQYF
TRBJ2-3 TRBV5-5 CASSYSGGDDTQYF
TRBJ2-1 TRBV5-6 CASSFEWRDNEQFF
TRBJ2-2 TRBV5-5 CASSLDLTGAGELFF
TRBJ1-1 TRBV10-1 CASSGRGTEAFF
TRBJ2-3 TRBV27 CASSFGLAGDTQYF
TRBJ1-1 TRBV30 CAWSVQVGEAFF
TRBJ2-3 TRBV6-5 CASSYFRDGTDTQYF
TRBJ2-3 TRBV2 CASSESSSGEDTQYF
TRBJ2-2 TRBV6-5 CASRPTSGNTGELFF
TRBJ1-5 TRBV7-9 CASSSSFGGDQPQHF
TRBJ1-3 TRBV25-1 CASSEDGERGRSGNTIYF
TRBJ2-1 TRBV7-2 CASSLARGDEQFF
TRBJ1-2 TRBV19 CASSIGRQMNYGYTF
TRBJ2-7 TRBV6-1 CASARGAQSSYEQYF
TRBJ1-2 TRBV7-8 CASSPRTGGLVGYTF
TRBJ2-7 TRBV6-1 CASSEHSYEQYF
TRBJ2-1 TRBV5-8 CASSPLPDSYNEQFF
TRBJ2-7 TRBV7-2 CASSLAQGQTYEQYF
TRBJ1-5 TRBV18 CASSASVEQPQHF
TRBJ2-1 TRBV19 CASTGGSGTYNEQFF
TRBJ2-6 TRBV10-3 CAISRESGANVLTF
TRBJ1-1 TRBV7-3 CASSLNEEGEAFF